This TCR beta chain was identified during a study of blood T cells in healthy people across ages. The CDR3 length is 16 residues. CDR1 is SEHNR and CDR2 is FQNEAQ in the germline V gene (reference sequence). Trimming cost V 1 base and J 12 bases; bases outside gene matches: 10. The draw of peripheral blood yielded ten milliliters from each donor. Each sample yielded at least 6 million isolated PBMCs. Next came a second PCR, run for about 6 to 11 cycles, which used a sample-barcoded 5' primer along with a J-beta primer mix. From the 5' RACE reads, TCRdb called clonotypes with MiXCR, one entry per CDR3 protein. The top ten clones hold under 20% of a sample with about 1 million distinct CDR3 sequences, roughly 45% of them seen once.

The receptor's source is a woman between 55 and 75 years old in good health. The chain employs TRBV7-9 and TRBJ2-1; 12 bases align to TRBD2. Sequencing was carried out using blood. CDR3 amino acids: CASSLVPGTSGRRQFF. The CDR3 DNA follows: TGTGCCAGCAGCTTAGTACCCGGAACTAGCGGGAGGAGGCAGTTCTTC.